The sequence of this T cell receptor (beta chain) was determined in a study of vaccination effects on CD4 cells after COVID-19. Study information: Two-dose BNT162b2 or mRNA-1273 vaccination was given to participants. Study-level results: By a late point after vaccination, infection- and vaccine-induced clones had shrunk markedly through clonal contraction.

Following a roughly 11-day culture, CD4+ T cells were purified. The healthy vaccine recipients, who had no prior SARS-CoV-2 infection, showed negative nucleocapsid antibodies. Method: immunoSEQ multiplex PCR; TCRdb's copy keeps in-frame clones and lacks some. This sample has under 40,000 clones, with roughly 82% found just once. Germline CDR1 and CDR2: MNHNS and SASEGT. The length of the CDR3 is 15 residues. V shed 2 bases and J 4 bases; nucleotides not matched to a gene: 5. As regards this clone: Antigen unknown.

Sequencing was performed on CD4+ T cells from PBMCs cultured without peptide, taken before COVID-19 vaccination. This receptor was taken from a human donor who received a COVID-19 vaccine. This sequence joins TRBV6-1 and TRBJ1-2; 9 nucleotides match TRBD1. The CDR3 DNA sequence: TGTGCCAGCAGTGAACCCGGACAGGGGCCCTATGGCTACACCTTC. As protein: CASSEPGQGPYGYTF.